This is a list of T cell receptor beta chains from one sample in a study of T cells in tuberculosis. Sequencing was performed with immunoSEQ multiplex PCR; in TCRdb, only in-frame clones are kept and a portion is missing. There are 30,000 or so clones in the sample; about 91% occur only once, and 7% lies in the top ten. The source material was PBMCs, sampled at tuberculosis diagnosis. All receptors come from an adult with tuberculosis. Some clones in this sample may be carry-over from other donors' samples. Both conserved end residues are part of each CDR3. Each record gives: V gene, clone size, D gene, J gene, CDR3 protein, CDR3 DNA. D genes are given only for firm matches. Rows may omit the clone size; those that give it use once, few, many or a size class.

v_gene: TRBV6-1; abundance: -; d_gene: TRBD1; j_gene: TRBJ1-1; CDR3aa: CASSLGQGADTEAFF; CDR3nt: TGTGCCAGCAGTCTAGGACAGGGGGCTGACACTGAAGCTTTCTTT
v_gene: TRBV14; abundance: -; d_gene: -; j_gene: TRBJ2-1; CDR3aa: CASSQDRDYYYNEQFF; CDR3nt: TGTGCCAGCAGCCAAGATCGAGATTACTATTACAATGAGCAGTTCTTC
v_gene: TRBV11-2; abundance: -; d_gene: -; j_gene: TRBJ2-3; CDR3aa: CASSESLTDTQYF; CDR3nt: TGTGCCAGCAGCGAGAGCCTCACAGATACGCAGTATTTT
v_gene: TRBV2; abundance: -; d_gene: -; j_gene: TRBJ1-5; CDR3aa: CASSETPGQSNQPQHF; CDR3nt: TGTGCCAGCAGTGAAACTCCGGGACAAAGCAATCAGCCCCAGCATTTT
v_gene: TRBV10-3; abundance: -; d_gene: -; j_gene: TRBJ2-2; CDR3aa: CAISESGGLRTGELFF; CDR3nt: TGTGCCATCAGTGAGTCCGGGGGTCTGAGGACCGGGGAGCTGTTTTTT
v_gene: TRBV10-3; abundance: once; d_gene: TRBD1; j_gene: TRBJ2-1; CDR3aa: CAIRTTGFRGNEQFF; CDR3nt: TGTGCCATCAGAACGACAGGGTTCCGTGGCAATGAGCAGTTCTTC
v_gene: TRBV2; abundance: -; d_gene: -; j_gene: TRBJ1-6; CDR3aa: CASMEGPYNSPLHF; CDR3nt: TGTGCCAGCATGGAGGGCCCCTATAATTCACCCCTCCACTTT
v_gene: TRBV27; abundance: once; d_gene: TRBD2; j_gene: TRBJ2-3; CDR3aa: CASSFRLAGTDTQYF; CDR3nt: TGTGCCAGCAGTTTCCGACTAGCGGGAACAGATACGCAGTATTTT
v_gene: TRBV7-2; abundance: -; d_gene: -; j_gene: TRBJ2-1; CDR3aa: CASSLGVMGAYEQFF; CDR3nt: TGTGCCAGCAGCTTAGGGGTAATGGGGGCGTATGAGCAGTTCTTC
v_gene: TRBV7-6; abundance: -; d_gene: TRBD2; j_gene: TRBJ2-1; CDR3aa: CASSFWLAGGSYNEQFF; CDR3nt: TGTGCCAGCAGCTTCTGGCTAGCGGGGGGGTCCTACAATGAGCAGTTCTTC
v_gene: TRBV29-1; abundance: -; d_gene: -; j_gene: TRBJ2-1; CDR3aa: CSVGGSGTINNEQFF; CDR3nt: TGCAGCGTTGGGGGGTCCGGGACAATAAACAATGAGCAGTTCTTC
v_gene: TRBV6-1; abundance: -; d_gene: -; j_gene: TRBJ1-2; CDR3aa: CASSEVIREWRFGYTF; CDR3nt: TGTGCCAGCAGTGAAGTAATCAGAGAGTGGCGGTTTGGCTACACCTTC
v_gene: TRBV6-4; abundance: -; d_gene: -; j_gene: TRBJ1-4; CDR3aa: CASRRTVGEKLFF; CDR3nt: TGTGCCAGCAGGAGGACAGTTGGTGAAAAACTGTTTTTT
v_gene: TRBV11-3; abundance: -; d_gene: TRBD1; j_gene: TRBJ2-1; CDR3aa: CASSLDGTGNSEQFF; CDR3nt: TGTGCCAGCAGCTTAGACGGGACAGGGAACAGTGAGCAGTTCTTC
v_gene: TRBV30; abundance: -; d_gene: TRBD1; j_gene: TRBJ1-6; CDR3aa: CAWSRDRGPNSPLHF; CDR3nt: TGTGCCTGGAGCCGGGACAGGGGACCTAATTCACCCCTCCACTTT
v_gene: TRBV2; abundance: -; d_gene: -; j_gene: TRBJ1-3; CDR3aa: CASRREYGNTIYF; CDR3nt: TGTGCCAGCAGGCGGGAATATGGAAACACCATATATTTT
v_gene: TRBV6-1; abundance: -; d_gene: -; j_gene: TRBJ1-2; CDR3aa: CASWGHRVYGYTF; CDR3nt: TGTGCCAGCTGGGGGCATAGAGTCTATGGCTACACCTTC
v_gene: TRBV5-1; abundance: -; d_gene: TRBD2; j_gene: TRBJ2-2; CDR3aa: CASSLGTSGVTGRLSRTGELFF; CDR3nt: TGCGCCAGCAGCTTGGGGACTAGCGGGGTTACCGGGCGGTTGTCCCGCACCGGGGAGCTGTTTTTT
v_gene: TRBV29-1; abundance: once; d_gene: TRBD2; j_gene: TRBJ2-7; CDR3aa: CSVSRGLAGGVTYEQYF; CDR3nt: TGCAGCGTTTCCCGTGGACTAGCGGGGGGCGTAACCTACGAGCAGTACTTC
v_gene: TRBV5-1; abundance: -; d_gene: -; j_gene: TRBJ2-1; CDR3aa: CASGRDPSNIEQFF; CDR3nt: TGCGCCAGCGGGCGAGACCCATCCAACATAGAGCAGTTCTTC
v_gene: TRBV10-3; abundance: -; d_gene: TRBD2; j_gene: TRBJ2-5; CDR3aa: CAISESRAGRDQETQYF; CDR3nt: TGTGCCATCAGTGAGTCAAGAGCGGGGCGCGACCAAGAGACCCAGTACTTC
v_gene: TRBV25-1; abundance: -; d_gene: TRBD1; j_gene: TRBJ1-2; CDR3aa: CASSYNRGLGYGYTF; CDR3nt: TGTGCCAGCAGTTATAACAGGGGGCTCGGGTATGGCTACACCTTC
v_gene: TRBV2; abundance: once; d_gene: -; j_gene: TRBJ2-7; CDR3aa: CASRGTLDGYEQYF; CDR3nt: TGTGCCAGCAGAGGGACATTGGATGGTTACGAGCAGTACTTC
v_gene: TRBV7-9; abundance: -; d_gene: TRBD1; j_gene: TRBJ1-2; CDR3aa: CASSPLRDRNYGYTF; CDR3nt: TGTGCCAGCAGCCCTCTACGGGACAGGAACTATGGCTACACCTTC
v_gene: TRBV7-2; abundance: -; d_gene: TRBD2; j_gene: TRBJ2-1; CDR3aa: CASSPPTSGGQEQFF; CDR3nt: TGTGCCAGCAGCCCGCCTACTAGCGGGGGTCAGGAGCAGTTCTTC
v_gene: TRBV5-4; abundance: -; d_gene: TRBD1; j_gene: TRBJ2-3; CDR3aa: CASSLDRGTAGYTQYF; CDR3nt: TGTGCCAGCAGCTTGGACAGGGGGACAGCAGGATATACGCAGTATTTT
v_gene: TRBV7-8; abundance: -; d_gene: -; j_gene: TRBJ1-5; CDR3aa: CASSYTRPGLLNQPQHF; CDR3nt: TGTGCCAGCAGCTACACTCGTCCGGGACTTTTAAATCAGCCCCAGCATTTT
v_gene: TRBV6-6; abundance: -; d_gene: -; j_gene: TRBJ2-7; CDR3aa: CASSSTGLKEQYF; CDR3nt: TGTGCCAGCAGTTCCACAGGTCTTAAGGAGCAGTACTTC
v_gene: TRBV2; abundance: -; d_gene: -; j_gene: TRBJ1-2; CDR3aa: CASSNQDYGDTF; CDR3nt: TGTGCCAGCAGCAATCAGGATTATGGTGACACCTTC
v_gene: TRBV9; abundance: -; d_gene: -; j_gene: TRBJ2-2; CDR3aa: CASSARGDTGELFF; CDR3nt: TGTGCCAGCAGCGCCAGGGGGGACACCGGGGAGCTGTTTTTT
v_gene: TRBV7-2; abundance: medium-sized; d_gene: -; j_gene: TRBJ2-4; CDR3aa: CASSPSAGENIQYF; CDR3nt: TGTGCCAGCAGCCCTAGCGCCGGAGAAAACATTCAGTACTTC
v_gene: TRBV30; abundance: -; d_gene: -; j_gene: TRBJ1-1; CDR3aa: CAWSTGKGTEAFF; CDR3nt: TGTGCCTGGAGTACAGGGAAGGGCACTGAAGCTTTCTTT
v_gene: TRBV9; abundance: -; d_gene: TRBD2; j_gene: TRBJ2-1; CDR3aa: CASSVNHGGTYNEQFF; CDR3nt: TGTGCCAGCAGCGTCAATCACGGGGGGACGTACAATGAGCAGTTCTTC
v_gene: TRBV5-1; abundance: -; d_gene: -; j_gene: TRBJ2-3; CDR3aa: CASSFPGSADTQYF; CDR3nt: TGCGCCAGCAGCTTCCCCGGGAGCGCAGATACGCAGTATTTT
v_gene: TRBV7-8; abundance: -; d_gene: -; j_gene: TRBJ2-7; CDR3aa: CASSLDRTPYEQYF; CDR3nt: TGTGCCAGCAGCTTAGACAGAACTCCCTACGAGCAGTACTTC
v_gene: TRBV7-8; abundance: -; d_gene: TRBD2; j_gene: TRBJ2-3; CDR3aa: CASNSGAAGTQYF; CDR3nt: TGTGCCAGCAATAGCGGGGCCGCGGGTACGCAGTATTTT
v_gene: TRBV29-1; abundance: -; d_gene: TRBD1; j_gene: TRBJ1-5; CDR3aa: CSVVLSPGQGNQPQHF; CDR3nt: TGCAGCGTTGTTCTATCCCCGGGACAGGGCAATCAGCCCCAGCATTTT
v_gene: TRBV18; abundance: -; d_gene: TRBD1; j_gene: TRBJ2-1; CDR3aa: CASSPPGQGEKNEQFF; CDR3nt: TGTGCCAGCTCACCACCCGGACAGGGGGAGAAAAATGAGCAGTTCTTC
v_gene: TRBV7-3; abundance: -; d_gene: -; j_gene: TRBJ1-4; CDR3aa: CASSLKEAGSIRNREKLFF; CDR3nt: TGTGCCAGCAGCCTAAAGGAAGCAGGGTCAATCCGGAATCGGGAAAAACTGTTTTTT
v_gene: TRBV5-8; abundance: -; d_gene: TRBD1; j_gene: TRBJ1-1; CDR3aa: CASSLALQGTTEAFF; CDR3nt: TGTGCCAGCAGCTTGGCCCTACAGGGGACCACTGAAGCTTTCTTT